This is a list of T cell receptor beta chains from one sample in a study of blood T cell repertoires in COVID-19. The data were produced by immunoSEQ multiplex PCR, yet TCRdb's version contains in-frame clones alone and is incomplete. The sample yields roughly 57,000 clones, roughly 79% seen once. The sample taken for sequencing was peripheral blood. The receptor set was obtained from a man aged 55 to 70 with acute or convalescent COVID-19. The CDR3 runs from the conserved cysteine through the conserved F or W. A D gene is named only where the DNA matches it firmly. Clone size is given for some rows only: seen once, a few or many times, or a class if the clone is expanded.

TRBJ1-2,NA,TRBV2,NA,CASSEGSRVIIYGYTF,TGTGCCAGCAGTGAAGGAAGCAGGGTTATCATCTATGGCTACACCTTC
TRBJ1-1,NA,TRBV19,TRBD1,CASSTVVQGGMNTEAFF,TGTGCCAGTAGTACGGTCGTCCAGGGGGGTATGAACACTGAAGCTTTCTTT
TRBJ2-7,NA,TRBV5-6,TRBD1,CASSPAGQEYEQYF,TGTGCCAGCAGCCCCGCGGGACAGGAGTACGAGCAGTACTTC
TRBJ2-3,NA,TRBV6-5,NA,CASRPTLKAQYF,TGTGCCAGCCGCCCGACACTCAAGGCGCAGTATTTT
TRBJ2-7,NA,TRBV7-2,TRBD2,CASSPRGLAGGYEQYF,TGTGCCAGCAGCCCTAGGGGACTAGCGGGGGGTTACGAGCAGTACTTC
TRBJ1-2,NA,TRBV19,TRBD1,CASSRPPGTGSGYTF,TGTGCCAGTAGCCGGCCCCCGGGGACAGGCTCTGGCTACACCTTC
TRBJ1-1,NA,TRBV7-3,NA,CASSLIPGNTEAFF,TGTGCCAGCAGCTTAATTCCAGGGAACACTGAAGCTTTCTTT
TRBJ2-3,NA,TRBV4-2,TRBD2,CASSQGVAGGPDTQYF,TGTGCCAGCAGCCAAGGTGTAGCGGGGGGTCCAGATACGCAGTATTTT
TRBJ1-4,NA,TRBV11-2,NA,CASSPGAGTPTNEKLFF,TGTGCCAGCAGCCCGGGCGCGGGGACTCCAACTAATGAAAAACTGTTTTTT
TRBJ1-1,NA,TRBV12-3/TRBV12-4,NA,CASSLAQGQDAFF,TGTGCCAGCAGTTTGGCGCAGGGGCAGGATGCTTTCTTT
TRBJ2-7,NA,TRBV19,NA,CASSRQAPYEQYF,TGTGCCAGTAGCAGACAGGCCCCCTACGAGCAGTACTTC
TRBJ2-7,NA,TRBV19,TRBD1,CASSARDRGLLEQYF,TGTGCCAGTAGTGCTAGGGACAGGGGGCTTCTCGAGCAGTACTTC
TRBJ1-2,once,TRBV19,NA,CASSIGPVGYTF,TGTGCCAGTAGTATAGGCCCGGTCGGCTACACCTTC
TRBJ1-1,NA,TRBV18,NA,CASSPSGTEAFF,TGTGCCAGCTCACCGAGCGGCACTGAAGCTTTCTTT
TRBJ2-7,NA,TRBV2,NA,CASTVTPSYEQYF,TGTGCCAGCACTGTGACACCCTCCTACGAGCAGTACTTC
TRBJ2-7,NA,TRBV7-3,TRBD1,CASSSHPGQGREQYF,TGTGCCAGCAGCTCACATCCGGGACAGGGGCGCGAGCAGTACTTC
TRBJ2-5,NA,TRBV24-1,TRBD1,CATSDRTGRTPETQYF,TGTGCCACCAGTGACCGGACAGGGCGGACCCCAGAGACCCAGTACTTC
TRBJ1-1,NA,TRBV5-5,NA,CASNLAGNTEAFF,TGTGCCAGCAATTTGGCAGGAAACACTGAAGCTTTCTTT
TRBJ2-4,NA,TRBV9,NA,CASSVASGGGAMNIQYF,TGTGCCAGCAGCGTTGCTAGCGGCGGGGGCGCCATGAACATTCAGTACTTC
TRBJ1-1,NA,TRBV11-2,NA,CASSLEVTPRANTEAFF,TGTGCCAGCAGCTTAGAAGTGACCCCGAGGGCGAACACTGAAGCTTTCTTT
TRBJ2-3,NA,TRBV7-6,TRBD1,CASSLGTGGADTQYF,TGTGCCAGCAGCTTAGGGACAGGGGGCGCGGATACGCAGTATTTT
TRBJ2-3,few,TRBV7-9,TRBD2,CASSFLRVAGGGDTQYF,TGTGCCAGCAGCTTCCTCCGGGTGGCGGGGGGAGGGGATACGCAGTATTTT
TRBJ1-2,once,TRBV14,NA,CASSQVENPLGGYTF,TGTGCCAGCAGCCAAGTAGAAAACCCCTTGGGCGGCTACACCTTC
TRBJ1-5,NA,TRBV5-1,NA,CASSPDRSNQPQHF,TGCGCCAGCAGCCCGGACAGATCAAATCAGCCCCAGCATTTT
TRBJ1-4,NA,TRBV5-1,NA,CASSSGTTRTNEKLFF,TGCGCCAGCAGCTCGGGGACAACGAGAACTAATGAAAAACTGTTTTTT
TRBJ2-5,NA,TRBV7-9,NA,CASSWRIQETQYF,TGTGCCAGCAGCTGGAGGATCCAAGAGACCCAGTACTTC
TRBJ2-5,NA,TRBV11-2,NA,CASSLDRVGETQYF,TGTGCCAGCAGCTTAGACAGGGTAGGAGAGACCCAGTACTTC
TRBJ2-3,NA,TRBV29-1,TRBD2,CSVGGGLGDTQYF,TGCAGCGTGGGCGGGGGGCTCGGAGATACGCAGTATTTT
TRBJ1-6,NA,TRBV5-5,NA,CASSSGDGDNSPLHF,TGTGCCAGCAGTTCGGGAGACGGAGATAATTCACCCCTCCACTTT
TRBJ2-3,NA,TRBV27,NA,CASSSSSTSTDTQYF,TGTGCCAGCAGTTCCTCGAGCACTAGCACAGATACGCAGTATTTT
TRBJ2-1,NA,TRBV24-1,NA,CATSDRAGEQFF,TGTGCCACCAGTGATCGGGCGGGTGAGCAGTTCTTC
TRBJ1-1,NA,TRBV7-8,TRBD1,CASSSRPTGGHTEAFF,TGTGCCAGCAGCTCACGGCCGACAGGGGGACACACTGAAGCTTTCTTT
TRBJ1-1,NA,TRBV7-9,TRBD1,CASRLQGERGEAFF,TGTGCCAGCAGACTCCAGGGGGAAAGGGGTGAAGCTTTCTTT
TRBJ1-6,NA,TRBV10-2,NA,CASSTQGAYNSPLHF,TGCGCCAGCAGTACACAGGGAGCGTATAATTCACCCCTCCACTTT
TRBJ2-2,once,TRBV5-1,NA,CASSLAGENTGELFF,TGCGCCAGCAGCTTGGCTGGAGAGAACACCGGGGAGCTGTTTTTT
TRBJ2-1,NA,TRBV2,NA,CASKLDNAKYNEQFF,TGTGCCAGCAAATTAGACAACGCGAAGTACAATGAGCAGTTCTTC
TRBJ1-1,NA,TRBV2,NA,CASTTQGGDNTEAFF,TGTGCCAGCACCACCCAAGGAGGGGATAACACTGAAGCTTTCTTT
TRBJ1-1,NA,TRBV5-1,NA,CASSLANTEAFF,TGCGCCAGCAGCTTGGCTAACACTGAAGCTTTCTTT
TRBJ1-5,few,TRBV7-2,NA,CASSPTGFGNQPQHF,TGTGCCAGCAGCCCGACAGGATTTGGCAATCAGCCCCAGCATTTT
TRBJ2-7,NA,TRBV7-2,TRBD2,CASRASGIYEQYF,TGTGCCAGCCGGGCTAGCGGGATCTACGAGCAGTACTTC
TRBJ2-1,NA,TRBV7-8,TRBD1,CASSAGTEFNEQFF,TGTGCCAGCAGCGCCGGGACAGAATTCAATGAGCAGTTCTTC
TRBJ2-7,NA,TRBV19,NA,CASSTTASEQYF,TGTGCCAGTAGTACGACTGCGAGCGAGCAGTACTTC
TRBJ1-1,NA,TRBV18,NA,CASSPVLGNTEAFF,TGTGCCAGCTCACCCGTTCTAGGGAACACTGAAGCTTTCTTT
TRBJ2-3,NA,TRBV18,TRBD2,CASSPLAGAYPF,TGTGCCAGCTCACCTCTAGCGGGGGCCTACCCTTTT
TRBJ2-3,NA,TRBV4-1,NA,CASSRSQGFEDTQYF,TGCGCCAGCAGCCGCTCTCAGGGTTTTGAAGATACGCAGTATTTT
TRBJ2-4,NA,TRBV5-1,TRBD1,CASSTGGLAKNIQYF,TGCGCCAGCAGCACAGGGGGGCTAGCCAAAAACATTCAGTACTTC
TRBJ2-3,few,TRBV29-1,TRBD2,CSVGKSGTKQDTQYF,TGCAGCGTTGGCAAGTCCGGGACTAAACAAGATACGCAGTATTTT
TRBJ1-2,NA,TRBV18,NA,CASSPLDRPSGGYTF,TGTGCCAGCTCACCACTAGACCGACCATCGGGGGGCTACACCTTC
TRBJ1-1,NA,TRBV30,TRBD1,CAWSLSGTVNTEAFF,TGTGCCTGGAGTCTTTCCGGGACAGTGAACACTGAAGCTTTCTTT
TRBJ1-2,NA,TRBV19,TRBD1,CASSTLGQEYYGYTF,TGTGCCAGTAGTACCTTGGGACAGGAGTACTATGGCTACACCTTC
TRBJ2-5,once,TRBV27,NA,CASRRLTGYQETQYF,TGTGCCAGCAGGAGGTTGACAGGCTACCAAGAGACCCAGTACTTC
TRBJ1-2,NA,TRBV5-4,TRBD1,CASSLVDRANDGYTF,TGTGCCAGCAGCTTGGTTGACAGGGCGAATGATGGCTACACCTTC
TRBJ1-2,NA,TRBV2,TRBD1,CASSAAGGNYGYTF,TGTGCCAGCAGTGCGGCAGGGGGCAACTATGGCTACACCTTC
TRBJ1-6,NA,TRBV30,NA,CAWTNEGGSPLHF,TGTGCCTGGACCAATGAGGGCGGTTCACCCCTCCACTTT
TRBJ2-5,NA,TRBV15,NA,CATSRGQKGVKYF,TGTGCCACCAGCAGAGGTCAAAAGGGGGTCAAGTACTTC
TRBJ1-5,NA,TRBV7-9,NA,CASSLGLNSNQPQHF,TGTGCCAGCAGCTTAGGCCTAAATAGCAATCAGCCCCAGCATTTT
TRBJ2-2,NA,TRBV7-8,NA,CASSLGGNWAGELFF,TGTGCCAGCAGCTTAGGAGGGAACTGGGCCGGGGAGCTGTTTTTT
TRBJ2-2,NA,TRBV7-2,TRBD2,CASSDPGLAGGNTGELFF,TGTGCCAGCAGCGATCCGGGACTAGCGGGGGGGAACACCGGGGAGCTGTTTTTT